Listed below are T cell receptor beta chains from one sample, sequenced in a study of blood T cells in healthy people across ages. MiXCR, run by TCRdb on the 5' RACE reads, gives a single entry per CDR3 protein. The profile shows approximately 360,000 distinct CDR3 sequences, 52% of them singletons. The sequencing sample was made of blood. Receptor source: a man between 60 and 70 years old in good health. CDR3s include the opening cysteine and the closing phenylalanine or tryptophan. A D gene is named only where the DNA matches it firmly. A clone size is listed for some rows: how often the clone was seen (once, few, many), or a class if it is expanded.

j_call cdr3_length v_call d_call clone_size cdr3_nt cdr3_aa
TRBJ2-7 12 TRBV7-9 - - TGTGCCAGCAGCCCCATAGAGAACGAGCAGTACTTC CASSPIENEQYF
TRBJ2-3 17 TRBV29-1 - - TGCAGCGTTTCCCCCAGGGTGGCGGGGACTAGCACAGATACGCAGTATTTT CSVSPRVAGTSTDTQYF
TRBJ2-1 15 TRBV7-2 - - TGTGCCAGCAGCTTAGCGCTAGTGGGGTCCAATGAGCAGTTCTTC CASSLALVGSNEQFF
TRBJ2-1 14 TRBV20-1 - once TGCAGTGCTAGATTGTCTAGCCGCGGGGAGACCCAGTTCTTC CSARLSSRGETQFF
TRBJ1-2 13 TRBV29-1 - - TGCAGCGTCCAACAGGGTCTGGGCAATGGCTACACCTTC CSVQQGLGNGYTF
TRBJ2-7 14 TRBV18 - few TGTGCCAGCTCGACCCGGGACGGGAACTACGAGCAGTACTTC CASSTRDGNYEQYF
TRBJ2-7 15 TRBV6-5 - - TGTGCCAGCTGCACGACCTCGGGACACGGCTACGAGCAGTACTTC CASCTTSGHGYEQYF
TRBJ2-5 16 TRBV20-1 TRBD2 - TGCAGTGCTATTGGGTCTAGCGGGGGTATCCAAGAGACCCAGTACTTC CSAIGSSGGIQETQYF
TRBJ2-1 13 TRBV15 - few TGTGCCACCAGCAGAGATGCGTGGGTTGAGCAGTTCTTC CATSRDAWVEQFF
TRBJ1-2 14 TRBV28 TRBD1 - TGTGCCAGTGCCGGGACAGGGGACAACTATGGCTACACCTTC CASAGTGDNYGYTF
TRBJ2-5 12 TRBV12-3/TRBV12-4 - - TGTGCCAGCAGCCTCAGGGTGGAGACCCAGTACTTC CASSLRVETQYF
TRBJ2-7 15 TRBV6-6 - few TGTGCCAGCAGTCTCCGGGGGGACAGCCCCTACGAGCAGTACTTC CASSLRGDSPYEQYF
TRBJ1-2 15 TRBV6-5 - few TGTGCCAGCAGTCCCCCCGGCAGAGCTAACTATGGCTACACCTTC CASSPPGRANYGYTF
TRBJ2-7 13 TRBV28 - - TGTGCCAGCCGCGACAGCACGTATTTCGAGCAGTACTTC CASRDSTYFEQYF
TRBJ2-6 14 TRBV20-1 - - TGCAGTGCTAGACCGGTATCTGGGGCCAACGTCCTGACTTTC CSARPVSGANVLTF
TRBJ2-3 10 TRBV29-1 - - TGCGGCTCGATTCAAGATACGCAGTATTTT CGSIQDTQYF
TRBJ1-2 15 TRBV7-2 - - TGTGCCAGCAGCCCGGCGGCGGGGATCGGTGGTGGCTACACCTTC CASSPAAGIGGGYTF
TRBJ1-1 13 TRBV29-1 - - TGCAGCGTTGGATACAGCGTGAACACTGAAGCTTTCTTT CSVGYSVNTEAFF
TRBJ2-7 15 TRBV5-5 - - TGTGCCAGCAGCCGCGGAAGGGGGGGCTCCTACGAGCAGTACTTC CASSRGRGGSYEQYF
TRBJ2-1 15 TRBV7-2 TRBD2 - TGTGCCAGCAGCTTAGTTGGGGGGGCCTACAATGAGCAGTTCTTC CASSLVGGAYNEQFF
TRBJ2-3 11 TRBV6-1 - few TGTGCCAGCAGTGACCAGGCAACGGAGTATTTT CASSDQATEYF
TRBJ2-3 14 TRBV7-2 - - TGTACCAGCAGCTTAACTAGCAACACAGATACGCAGTATTTT CTSSLTSNTDTQYF
TRBJ2-6 15 TRBV28 TRBD2 - TGTGCCAGCAGTGGCGGGGGTGCTGGGGCCAACGTCCTGACTTTC CASSGGGAGANVLTF
TRBJ2-7 18 TRBV7-8 TRBD2 - TGTGCCAGCAGCGCAGGGACTAGCGGGAGGTCATTGGCCTACGAGCAGTACTTC CASSAGTSGRSLAYEQYF
TRBJ2-1 18 TRBV9 - - TGTGCCAGCAGCGTAGGGGTTGCGAGCGGGCCCGTGTACAATGAGCAGTTCTTC CASSVGVASGPVYNEQFF
TRBJ2-7 15 TRBV28 TRBD2 - TGTGCCAGCAGCCCACTCCTAGCGGGAGCCCTAAGGCAGTACTTC CASSPLLAGALRQYF
TRBJ1-1 14 TRBV6-5 - - TGTGCCAGCAGTTACGTTTGGGGAGACACTGAAGCTTTCTTT CASSYVWGDTEAFF
TRBJ2-1 14 TRBV20-1 TRBD2 few TGCAGTGCTGAGAGCGGGATCATTGGCAATGAGCAGTTCTTC CSAESGIIGNEQFF